This is a list of T cell receptor beta chains from one sample in a study of control samples from healthy donors and cancer patients. Libraries were prepared by immunoSEQ multiplex PCR; TCRdb keeps only in-frame clonotypes and omits some of them. The sample contains around 85,000 clones, roughly 89% of which appear only once. The sample taken for sequencing was blood. All receptors come from a woman aged 55 to 70 in good health. Both conserved end residues are part of each CDR3. Each record gives: J gene, clone size, V gene, D gene, CDR3 protein, CDR3 DNA. A D gene is named only where the DNA matches it firmly. Size tells how often a clone was seen (once, few, many) or the class of an expanded clone, and some rows leave it out.

j_call: TRBJ2-5
clone_size: -
v_call: TRBV7-9
d_call: -
cdr3_aa: CASSFDQETQYF
cdr3_nt: TGTGCCAGCAGCTTCGACCAAGAGACCCAGTACTTC

j_call: TRBJ2-2
clone_size: -
v_call: TRBV7-2
d_call: -
cdr3_aa: CASSSDGTYTGELFF
cdr3_nt: TGTGCCAGCAGCTCGGACGGGACTTACACCGGGGAGCTGTTTTTT

j_call: TRBJ2-7
clone_size: -
v_call: TRBV5-7
d_call: TRBD2
cdr3_aa: CASSLWLAGAYEQYF
cdr3_nt: TGTGCCAGCAGCTTGTGGCTAGCGGGTGCCTACGAGCAGTACTTC

j_call: TRBJ2-1
clone_size: -
v_call: TRBV14
d_call: -
cdr3_aa: CASSQGPGSYNEQFF
cdr3_nt: TGTGCCAGCAGCCAAGGTCCAGGATCCTACAATGAGCAGTTCTTC

j_call: TRBJ1-1
clone_size: -
v_call: TRBV2
d_call: -
cdr3_aa: CASTGPVGGAEAFF
cdr3_nt: TGTGCCAGCACTGGACCAGTAGGGGGGGCTGAAGCTTTCTTT

j_call: TRBJ1-3
clone_size: -
v_call: TRBV7-9
d_call: -
cdr3_aa: CASSGDPGNTIYF
cdr3_nt: TGTGCCAGCAGCGGTGACCCTGGAAACACCATATATTTT

j_call: TRBJ1-2
clone_size: -
v_call: TRBV6-5
d_call: -
cdr3_aa: CASSSTAYGYTF
cdr3_nt: TGTGCCAGCAGTTCGACTGCCTATGGCTACACCTTC

j_call: TRBJ2-1
clone_size: -
v_call: TRBV11-2
d_call: -
cdr3_aa: CASSLGQGFSYNEQFF
cdr3_nt: TGTGCCAGCAGCTTAGGTCAGGGGTTTTCCTACAATGAGCAGTTCTTC

j_call: TRBJ1-3
clone_size: -
v_call: TRBV6-5
d_call: -
cdr3_aa: CASARGTGNTIYF
cdr3_nt: TGTGCCAGCGCTAGGGGGACTGGAAACACCATATATTTT

j_call: TRBJ2-1
clone_size: once
v_call: TRBV3-1/TRBV3-2
d_call: -
cdr3_aa: CASSQAWEQFF
cdr3_nt: TGTGCCAGCAGCCAGGCGTGGGAGCAGTTCTTC

j_call: TRBJ2-2
clone_size: once
v_call: TRBV4-2
d_call: TRBD2
cdr3_aa: CASSQDRGRREGHTGELFF
cdr3_nt: TGTGCCAGCAGCCAAGATCGGGGTCGGCGGGAGGGCCACACCGGGGAGCTGTTTTTT

j_call: TRBJ2-7
clone_size: -
v_call: TRBV7-8
d_call: -
cdr3_aa: CASSLVPYEQYF
cdr3_nt: TGTGCCAGCAGCTTAGTCCCCTACGAGCAGTACTTC

j_call: TRBJ2-7
clone_size: -
v_call: TRBV18
d_call: TRBD1
cdr3_aa: CASSPGTGPEQYF
cdr3_nt: TGTGCCAGCTCACCGGGGACAGGACCCGAGCAGTACTTC

j_call: TRBJ1-2
clone_size: -
v_call: TRBV5-1
d_call: TRBD1
cdr3_aa: CASSVGQGATYGYTF
cdr3_nt: TGCGCCAGCAGCGTGGGACAGGGGGCGACCTATGGCTACACCTTC

j_call: TRBJ1-5
clone_size: once
v_call: TRBV28
d_call: -
cdr3_aa: CASSINSNQPQHF
cdr3_nt: TGTGCCAGCAGTATAAATAGCAATCAGCCCCAGCATTTT

j_call: TRBJ1-1
clone_size: -
v_call: TRBV19
d_call: TRBD1
cdr3_aa: CASRDRGNTEAFF
cdr3_nt: TGTGCCAGTAGGGACAGGGGTAACACTGAAGCTTTCTTT

j_call: TRBJ1-3
clone_size: -
v_call: TRBV5-6
d_call: -
cdr3_aa: CASNGLRGNTIYF
cdr3_nt: TGTGCCAGCAACGGCCTCCGCGGAAACACCATATATTTT

j_call: TRBJ2-7
clone_size: -
v_call: TRBV2
d_call: TRBD2
cdr3_aa: CASSDQRGGAYEQYF
cdr3_nt: TGTGCCAGCAGTGATCAGCGGGGGGGGGCCTACGAGCAGTACTTC

j_call: TRBJ2-7
clone_size: few
v_call: TRBV21-1
d_call: -
cdr3_aa: CASSTWQVGTGASLQTYEQYF
cdr3_nt: -

j_call: TRBJ2-1
clone_size: -
v_call: TRBV5-1
d_call: TRBD2
cdr3_aa: CASSGRLAGSANEQFF
cdr3_nt: TGCGCCAGCAGCGGCCGACTAGCGGGATCCGCCAATGAGCAGTTCTTC

j_call: TRBJ1-1
clone_size: -
v_call: TRBV19
d_call: -
cdr3_aa: CASRSGGAERAEAFF
cdr3_nt: TGTGCCAGTAGGAGTGGGGGAGCGGAACGAGCTGAAGCTTTCTTT

j_call: TRBJ1-2
clone_size: -
v_call: TRBV3-1/TRBV3-2
d_call: -
cdr3_aa: CASSQEGTEGGYTF
cdr3_nt: TGTGCCAGCAGCCAAGAAGGCACGGAAGGGGGCTACACCTTC

j_call: TRBJ1-1
clone_size: once
v_call: TRBV7-6
d_call: TRBD1
cdr3_aa: CASSEYRGHTEAFF
cdr3_nt: TGTGCCAGCAGCGAATACAGGGGGCACACTGAAGCTTTCTTT

j_call: TRBJ2-5
clone_size: -
v_call: TRBV25-1
d_call: -
cdr3_aa: CASSESVGVNGETQYF
cdr3_nt: TGTGCCAGCAGTGAATCAGTAGGGGTGAACGGGGAGACCCAGTACTTC

j_call: TRBJ2-7
clone_size: -
v_call: TRBV6-5
d_call: -
cdr3_aa: CASSRLQGGSYEQYF
cdr3_nt: TGTGCCAGCAGTCGCCTCCAGGGAGGTTCGTACGAGCAGTACTTC

j_call: TRBJ2-3
clone_size: once
v_call: TRBV2
d_call: -
cdr3_aa: CAGSGAAGSTDTQYF
cdr3_nt: TGTGCCGGATCGGGGGCAGCGGGGAGCACAGATACGCAGTATTTT

j_call: TRBJ2-3
clone_size: few
v_call: TRBV12-5
d_call: TRBD1
cdr3_aa: CASGLALEDRGAGADTQYF
cdr3_nt: TGTGCTAGTGGTTTGGCCCTTGAAGACAGGGGGGCGGGTGCAGATACGCAGTATTTT

j_call: TRBJ2-1
clone_size: -
v_call: TRBV6-5
d_call: -
cdr3_aa: CASSYSRDPLNEQFF
cdr3_nt: TGTGCCAGCAGTTACTCGAGGGACCCCCTCAATGAGCAGTTCTTC

j_call: TRBJ2-5
clone_size: -
v_call: TRBV10-3
d_call: -
cdr3_aa: CAISEYREETQYF
cdr3_nt: TGTGCCATCAGTGAGTACAGGGAAGAGACCCAGTACTTC

j_call: TRBJ1-1
clone_size: -
v_call: TRBV7-9
d_call: -
cdr3_aa: CASSLWPGGNTEAFF
cdr3_nt: TGTGCCAGCAGCTTATGGCCGGGGGGGAACACTGAAGCTTTCTTT

j_call: TRBJ1-1
clone_size: -
v_call: TRBV5-4
d_call: -
cdr3_aa: CASSLDRATEAFF
cdr3_nt: TGTGCCAGCAGCTTGGACAGGGCCACTGAAGCTTTCTTT

j_call: TRBJ1-1
clone_size: -
v_call: TRBV5-1
d_call: -
cdr3_aa: CASSDSTSNTEAFF
cdr3_nt: TGCGCCAGCAGCGACTCCACATCGAACACTGAAGCTTTCTTT

j_call: TRBJ2-3
clone_size: once
v_call: TRBV7-9
d_call: -
cdr3_aa: CASSGLRSTDTQYF
cdr3_nt: TGTGCCAGCAGCGGACTCCGAAGCACAGATACGCAGTATTTT